The 3 T cell receptor beta chains presented below share a single source sample, sequenced in a study of shared clonotypes between healthy human individuals. This table comes from immunoSEQ multiplex PCR, and its TCRdb copy is limited to in-frame clones, with some not included. Found here are approximately 2,000,000 clones, 80% to 95% of them singletons; the top ten hold around 0.4%. The sequenced sample was naive CD4+ T cells from PBMCs. Subset here: CD45RA+ positively selected. The receptors shown here come from a man in his late teens or twenties in good health. Some clones in this sample may be carry-over from other donors' samples.

This clone was picked up one time. J is TRBJ2-5 and V is TRBV28, with TRBD2 matching over 12 bases. Germline V gene sequence: CDR1 MDHEN, CDR2 SYDVKM. This CDR3 comprises 19 residues. V lost 4 bases, J lost 5 bases, and 17 bases stayed unmatched. CDR3 residues: CASSYPGRLAGGPWETQYF. DNA for the CDR3: TGTGCCAGCAGTTACCCTGGTCGGCTAGCGGGAGGGCCTTGGGAGACCCAGTACTTC.

In its sample, this clone was seen a few times. V usage is TRBV5-4 and J usage is TRBJ1-2, with TRBD1 as a possible D gene (5 bases). This CDR3 contains 14 residues. V gave up 0 bases and J gave up 7 bases, with 13 bases separating them. The germline CDR1 and CDR2 sequences are SGHNT and YYREEE (reference sequence). The CDR3 DNA reads as TGTGCCAGCAGCTTGGGGGGCGCCTGGGGTGGCTACACCTTC. Its protein product is CASSLGGAWGGYTF.

The chain couples TRBV2 to TRBJ2-1; D is uncertain. This CDR3 comprises 14 residues. V was clipped by 3 bases and J by 7 bases, with 13 bases between them. Germline loops: CDR1 SNHLY, CDR2 FYNNEI. The CDR3 sequence: CASSDLGQENEQFF. CDR3 DNA sequence: TGTGCCAGCAGTGACCTCGGTCAGGAGAATGAGCAGTTCTTC. The variable domain in full, completed from reference TRBV2 and TRBJ2-1, reads EPEVTQTPSHQVTQMGQEVILRCVPISNHLYFYWYRQILGQKVEFLVSFYNNEISEKSEIFDDQFSVERPDGSNFTLKIRSTKLEDSAMYFCASSDLGQENEQFFGPGTRLTVL.